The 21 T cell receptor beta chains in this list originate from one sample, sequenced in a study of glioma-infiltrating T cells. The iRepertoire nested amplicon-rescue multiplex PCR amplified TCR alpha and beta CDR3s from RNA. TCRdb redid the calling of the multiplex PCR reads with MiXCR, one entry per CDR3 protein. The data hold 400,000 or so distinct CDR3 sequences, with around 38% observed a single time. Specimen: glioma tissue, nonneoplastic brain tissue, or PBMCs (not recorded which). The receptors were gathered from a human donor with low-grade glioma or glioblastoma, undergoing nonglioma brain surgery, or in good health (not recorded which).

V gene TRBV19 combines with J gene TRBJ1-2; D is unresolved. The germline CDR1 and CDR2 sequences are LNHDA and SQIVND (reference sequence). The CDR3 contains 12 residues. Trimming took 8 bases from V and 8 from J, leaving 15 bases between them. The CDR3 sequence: CASWFGVEGYTF. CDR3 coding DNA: TGTGCCAGTTGGTTCGGGGTCGAGGGCTACACCTTC.

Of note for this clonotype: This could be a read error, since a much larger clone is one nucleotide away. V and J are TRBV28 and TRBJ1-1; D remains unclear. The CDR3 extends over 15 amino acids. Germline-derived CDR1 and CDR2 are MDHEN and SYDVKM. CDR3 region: CASSFAGGLNTKAFF. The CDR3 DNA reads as TGTGCCAGCAGTTTTGCAGGCGGCCTGAACACTAAAGCTTTCTTT.

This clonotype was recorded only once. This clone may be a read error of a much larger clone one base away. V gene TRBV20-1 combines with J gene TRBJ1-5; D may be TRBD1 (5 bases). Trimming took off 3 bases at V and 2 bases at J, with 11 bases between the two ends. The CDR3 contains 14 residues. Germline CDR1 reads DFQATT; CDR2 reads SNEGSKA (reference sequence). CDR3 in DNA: TGCAGTGCTAGTAGACCGGGGGGCAATCAGCCCCAGCATTTT. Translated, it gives CSASRPGGNQPQHF.

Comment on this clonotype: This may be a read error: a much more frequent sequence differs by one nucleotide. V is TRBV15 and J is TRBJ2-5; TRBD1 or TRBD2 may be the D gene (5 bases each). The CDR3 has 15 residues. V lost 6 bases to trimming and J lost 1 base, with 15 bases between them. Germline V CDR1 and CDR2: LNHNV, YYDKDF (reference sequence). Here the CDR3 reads CATRSRGLVQETQYF. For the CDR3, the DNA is TGTGCCACCAGAAGTCGGGGCCTCGTCCAAGAGACCCAGTACTTC.

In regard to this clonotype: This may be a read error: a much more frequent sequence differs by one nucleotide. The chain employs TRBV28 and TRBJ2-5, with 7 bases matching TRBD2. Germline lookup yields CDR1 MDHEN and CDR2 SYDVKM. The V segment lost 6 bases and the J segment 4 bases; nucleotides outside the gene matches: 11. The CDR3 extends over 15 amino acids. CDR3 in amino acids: CASRGRDGGGETQYF. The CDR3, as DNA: TGTGCCAGCAGGGGTAGGGACGGCGGGGGAGAGACCCAGTACTTC. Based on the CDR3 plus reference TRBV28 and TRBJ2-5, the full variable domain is DVKVTQSSRYLVKRTGEKVFLECVQDMDHENMFWYRQDPGLGLRLIYFSYDVKMKEKGDIPEGYSVSREKKERFSLILESASTNQTSMYLCASRGRDGGGETQYFGPGTRLLVL.

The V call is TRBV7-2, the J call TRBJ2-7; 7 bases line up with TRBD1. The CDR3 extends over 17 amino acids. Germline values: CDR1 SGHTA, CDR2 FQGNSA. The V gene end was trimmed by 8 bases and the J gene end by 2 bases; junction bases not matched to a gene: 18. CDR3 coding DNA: TGTGCCAGCGGCAGATACACCGGGACAGTGCCGACCTACGAGCAGTACTTC. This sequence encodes CASGRYTGTVPTYEQYF.

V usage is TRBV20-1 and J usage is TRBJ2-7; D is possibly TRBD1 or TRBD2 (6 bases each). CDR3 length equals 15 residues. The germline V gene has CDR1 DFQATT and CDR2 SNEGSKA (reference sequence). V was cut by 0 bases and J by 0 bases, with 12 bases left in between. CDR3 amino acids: CSARDQGTHSYEQYF. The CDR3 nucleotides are TGCAGTGCTAGAGATCAGGGGACTCACTCCTACGAGCAGTACTTC.

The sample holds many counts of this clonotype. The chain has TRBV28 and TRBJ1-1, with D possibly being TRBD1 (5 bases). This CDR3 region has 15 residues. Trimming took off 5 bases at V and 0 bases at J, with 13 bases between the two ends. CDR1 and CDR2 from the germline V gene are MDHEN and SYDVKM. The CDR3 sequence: CASSLPTVMNTEAFF. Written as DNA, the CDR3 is TGTGCCAGCAGTCTCCCGACAGTAATGAACACTGAAGCTTTCTTT.

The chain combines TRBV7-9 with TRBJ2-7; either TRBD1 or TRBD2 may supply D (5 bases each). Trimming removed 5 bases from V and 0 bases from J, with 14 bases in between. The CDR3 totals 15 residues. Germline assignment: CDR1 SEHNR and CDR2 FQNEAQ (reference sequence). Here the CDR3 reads CASSPGRTVSYEQYF. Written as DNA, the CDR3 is TGTGCCAGCAGCCCGGGACGGACCGTCTCCTACGAGCAGTACTTC.

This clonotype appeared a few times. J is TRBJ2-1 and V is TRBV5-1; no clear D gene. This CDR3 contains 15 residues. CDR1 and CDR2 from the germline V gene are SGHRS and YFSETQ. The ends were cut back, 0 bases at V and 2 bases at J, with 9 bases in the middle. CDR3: CASSLGGQAYNEQFF. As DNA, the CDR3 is TGCGCCAGCAGCTTGGGTGGCCAGGCCTACAATGAGCAGTTCTTC.

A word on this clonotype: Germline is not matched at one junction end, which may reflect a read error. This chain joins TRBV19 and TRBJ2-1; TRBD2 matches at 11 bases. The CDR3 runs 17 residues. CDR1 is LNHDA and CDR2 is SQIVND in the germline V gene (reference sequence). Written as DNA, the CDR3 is TGTGCCAGTAGTCCCCCGGGACTAGCGGTCTCCTGCAATGAGCAGTTCTTC. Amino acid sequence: CASSPPGLAVSCNEQFF.

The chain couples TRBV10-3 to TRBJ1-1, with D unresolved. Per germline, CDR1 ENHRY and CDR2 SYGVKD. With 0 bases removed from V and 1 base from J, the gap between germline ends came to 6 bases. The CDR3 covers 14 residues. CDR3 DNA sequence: TGTGCCATCAGTGAGTCGAATGGGAACACTGAAGCTTTCTTT. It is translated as CAISESNGNTEAFF.

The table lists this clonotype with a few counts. Here the CDR3 reads CASSPQGGTGNTIYF. In nucleotides, the CDR3 is TGCGCCAGCAGCCCACAGGGCGGGACTGGAAACACCATATATTTT. The J gene is TRBJ1-3, the V gene TRBV4-1, with a weak D call TRBD1 (6 bases). Germline V gives CDR1 MGHRA, CDR2 YSYEKL. The V end was cut by 4 bases, the J end by 2 bases, with 12 bases between. This CDR3 comprises 15 residues.

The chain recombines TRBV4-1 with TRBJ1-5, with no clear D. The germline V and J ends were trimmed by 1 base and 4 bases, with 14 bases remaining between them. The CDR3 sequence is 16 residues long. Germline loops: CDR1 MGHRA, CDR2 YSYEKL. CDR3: CASSQGTGSFNQPQHF. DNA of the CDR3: TGCGCCAGCAGCCAAGGGACGGGCAGCTTTAATCAGCCCCAGCATTTT.

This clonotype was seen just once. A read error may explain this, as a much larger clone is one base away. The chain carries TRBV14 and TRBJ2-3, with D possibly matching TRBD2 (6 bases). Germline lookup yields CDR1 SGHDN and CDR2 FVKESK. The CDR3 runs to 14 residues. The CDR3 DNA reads TGTGTCAGCACCCTCCGGGACTTTGGAGATACGCAGTATTTT. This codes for CVSTLRDFGDTQYF.

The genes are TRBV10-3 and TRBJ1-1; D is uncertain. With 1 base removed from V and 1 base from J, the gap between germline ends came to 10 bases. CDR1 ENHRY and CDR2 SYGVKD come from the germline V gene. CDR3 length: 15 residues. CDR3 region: CAISELIGKNTEAFF. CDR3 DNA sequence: TGTGCCATCAGTGAGTTGATAGGAAAGAACACTGAAGCTTTCTTT.

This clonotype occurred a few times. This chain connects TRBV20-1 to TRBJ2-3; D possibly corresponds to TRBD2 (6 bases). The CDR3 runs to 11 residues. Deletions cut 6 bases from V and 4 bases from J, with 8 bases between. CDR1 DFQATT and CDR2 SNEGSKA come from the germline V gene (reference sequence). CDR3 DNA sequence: TGCAGTGCCGGGAGCCCAGATACGCAGTATTTT. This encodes CSAGSPDTQYF.

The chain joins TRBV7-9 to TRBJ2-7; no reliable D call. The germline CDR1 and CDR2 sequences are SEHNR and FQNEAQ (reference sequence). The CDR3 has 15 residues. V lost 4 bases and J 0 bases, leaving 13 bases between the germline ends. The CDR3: CASSSDTFRSYEQYF. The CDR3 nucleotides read TGTGCCAGCAGCTCAGACACATTCCGCTCCTACGAGCAGTACTTC. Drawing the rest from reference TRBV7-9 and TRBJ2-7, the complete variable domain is DTGVSQNPRHKITKRGQNVTFRCDPISEHNRLYWYRQTLGQGPEFLTYFQNEAQLEKSRLLSDRFSAERPKGSFSTLEIQRTEQGDSAMYLCASSSDTFRSYEQYFGPGTRLTVT.

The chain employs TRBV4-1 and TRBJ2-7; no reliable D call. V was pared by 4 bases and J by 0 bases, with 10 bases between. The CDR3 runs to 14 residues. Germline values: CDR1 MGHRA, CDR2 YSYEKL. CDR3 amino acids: CASSRTVSSYEQYF. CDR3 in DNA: TGCGCCAGCAGCCGCACGGTAAGCTCCTACGAGCAGTACTTC.

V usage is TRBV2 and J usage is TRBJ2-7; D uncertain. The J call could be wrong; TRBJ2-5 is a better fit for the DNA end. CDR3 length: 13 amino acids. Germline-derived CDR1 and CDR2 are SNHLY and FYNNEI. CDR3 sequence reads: CASSEYSQETQYF. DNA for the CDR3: TGTGCCAGCAGTGAATACAGCCAAGAGACCCAGTACTTC.

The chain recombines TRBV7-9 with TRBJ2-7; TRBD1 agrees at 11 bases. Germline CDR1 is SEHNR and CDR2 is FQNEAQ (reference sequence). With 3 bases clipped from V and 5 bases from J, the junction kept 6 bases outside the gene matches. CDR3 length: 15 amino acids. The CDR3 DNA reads TGTGCCAGCAGCTTGGGACAGGGGGAAATGAACGAGCAGTACTTC. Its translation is CASSLGQGEMNEQYF.